This is a list of T cell receptor beta chains from one sample in a study of technical replicates of blood from several donors. The protocol was immunoSEQ multiplex PCR, while the TCRdb copy is restricted to in-frame clones and leaves out a portion. There are under 95,000 clones in the sample; over 80% occur only once, and 0.35% to 0.45% lies in the top ten. The source material was T cells isolated from PBMCs. All receptors derive from a human donor in good health. CDR3s include the opening cysteine and the closing phenylalanine or tryptophan. A D gene is named only where the DNA matches it firmly. Some rows mark clone size as missing; the rest say once, few, many or name a class of expanded clone.

J | length | V | size | D | DNA | CDR3
TRBJ1-5 | 14 | TRBV19 | . | . | TGTGCCAGTAGTATTAGCAGGGGTGATCAGCCCCAGCATTTT | CASSISRGDQPQHF
TRBJ2-1 | 16 | TRBV4-3 | once | TRBD1 | TGCGCCAGCAGCCAGCCGGGACAGGGGGCGGACAATGAGCAGTTCTTC | CASSQPGQGADNEQFF
TRBJ2-1 | 11 | TRBV10-3 | . | . | TGTGCCATCAGTGACAGCGCGGGACCACTCTTC | CAISDSAGPLF
TRBJ1-1 | 13 | TRBV11-3 | few | . | TGTGCCAGCAGCTTAGCCTTCGGCACTGAAGCTTTCTTT | CASSLAFGTEAFF
TRBJ2-4 | 14 | TRBV7-3 | . | TRBD2 | TGTGCCAGCAGCTTAATAGGCGGGAGTGACATTCAGTACTTC | CASSLIGGSDIQYF
TRBJ2-1 | 14 | TRBV14 | . | . | TGTGCCAGCAGCCAAGCCCTAGAAGGTGGTGAGCAGTTCTTC | CASSQALEGGEQFF
TRBJ1-1 | 13 | TRBV19 | . | . | TGTGCCAGTAGTATAGATCAATACACTGAAGCTTTCTTT | CASSIDQYTEAFF
TRBJ1-2 | 15 | TRBV5-4 | . | . | TGTGCCAGCAGCGTGGGACCGACAGCTAACTATGGCTACACCTTC | CASSVGPTANYGYTF
TRBJ2-2 | 15 | TRBV5-1 | . | . | TGCGCCAGCAGCTTAGAGGGGGTGAACACCGGGGAGCTGTTTTTT | CASSLEGVNTGELFF
TRBJ2-3 | 15 | TRBV10-1 | . | TRBD1 | TGCGCCAGCAGTGAGGGCCAGGGGGTCGCAGATACGCAGTATTTT | CASSEGQGVADTQYF
TRBJ1-4 | 15 | TRBV7-2 | . | TRBD1 | TGTGCCAGCAGCTCTCCGACAGGGGGGGGTGAAAAACTGTTTTTT | CASSSPTGGGEKLFF
TRBJ2-7 | 14 | TRBV7-3 | . | TRBD1 | TGTGCCAGCAGCCAGGGACAGGGGGCCTACGAGCAGTACTTC | CASSQGQGAYEQYF
TRBJ2-2 | 17 | TRBV7-3 | . | TRBD2 | TGTGCCAGCAGCTACCTAGCGGGAGGGCCTAACACCGGGGAGCTGTTTTTT | CASSYLAGGPNTGELFF
TRBJ2-1 | 18 | TRBV9 | . | . | TGTGCCAGCAGCGTAGCTTGGGGTGGGGCGTCGACCTACAATGAGCAGTTCTTC | CASSVAWGGASTYNEQFF
TRBJ1-3 | 16 | TRBV18 | . | . | TGTGCCAGCTCACGCAATGACAGGCAGGCTGGAAACACCATATATTTT | CASSRNDRQAGNTIYF
TRBJ2-1 | 11 | TRBV28 | once | . | TGTGCCAGCAGTGTCCTCAATGAGCAGTTCTTC | CASSVLNEQFF
TRBJ2-1 | 13 | TRBV4-1 | . | TRBD2 | TGCGCCAGCAGCCACGGGGGGGGGAATGAGCAGTTCTTC | CASSHGGGNEQFF
TRBJ2-3 | 16 | TRBV27 | . | . | TGTGCCAGCCCTATTAGGCGTCCCAAGGGGGCAGATACGCAGTATTTT | CASPIRRPKGADTQYF